This T cell receptor beta chain originates from a study of beta chain features in type 1 diabetes. Sampling consisted of one heparinised blood draw per donor, averaging approximately 120 mL. Study findings and constraints: A moderate, significant TCRB CDR3 shortening appeared in type 1 diabetes across four CD4+ subsets. PCR might favor shorter templates, equally in patients and controls. In the patient group, naive, central memory and Treg TCRB repertoires seemed more alike than in the healthy donor group.

The germline gives CDR1 SQVTM, CDR2 ANQGSEA. This CDR3 is 12 amino acids long. Trimming took 7 bases from V and 5 from J; bases not matched to a gene: 2. As for this clone: Its antigen is not identified.

Expressed TCRB transcripts were sequenced after all isolated RNA was converted to cDNA. Method: immunoSEQ multiplex PCR; TCRdb's copy keeps in-frame clones and lacks some. Found here are hundreds of thousands of clones, roughly a tenth of them singletons; the top ten hold around 0.018%. The specimen was naive CD4+ T cells from blood. This TCR was recovered from a man younger than 40 with type 1 diabetes. This chain connects TRBV29-1 to TRBJ2-5, with 12 bases aligning to TRBD2. The CDR3: CSATSGGETQYF. Here the CDR3 DNA reads TGCAGCGCCACTAGCGGGGGGGAGACCCAGTACTTC. The whole variable domain, filled in from reference TRBV29-1 and TRBJ2-5, reads SAVISQKPSRDICQRGTSLTIQCQVDSQVTMMFWYRQQPGQSLTLIATANQGSEATYESGFVIDKFPISRPNLTFSTLTVSNMSPEDSSIYLCSATSGGETQYFGPGTRLLVL.